Listed below are T cell receptor beta chains from one sample, sequenced in a study of blood T cell repertoires in COVID-19. Data came from immunoSEQ multiplex PCR; TCRdb stores just in-frame clones and leaves some out. The sample holds roughly 340,000 clones, over 75% seen once. Sequenced: PBMCs or T cells enriched from blood (not recorded which). The receptors shown here come from a man between 35 and 55 years old in a cohort exposed to, infected with or recovered from COVID-19 (not recorded which). Each CDR3 is given with its conserved first and last residue. D genes are given only for firm matches. A row's size may be missing; if present it is once, few, many or a size class.

d_call	clone_size	v_call	j_call	cdr3_nt	cdr3_aa
-	-	TRBV4-1	TRBJ1-4	TGCGCCAGCAGTTTGTCAGATTGGGAAAAACTGTTTTTT	CASSLSDWEKLFF
TRBD1	-	TRBV5-3	TRBJ1-1	TGTGCCAGAAGACCGATTATGGGACAGACAATGAACACTGAAGCTTTCTTT	CARRPIMGQTMNTEAFF
-	few	TRBV2	TRBJ2-2	TGTGCCAGCAGTGCACCACAGGAGGGGACCGGGGAGCTGTTTTTT	CASSAPQEGTGELFF
TRBD1	few	TRBV19	TRBJ1-5	TGTGCCAGTAGTATTGGGGCAGGGGGTCAGCCCCAGCATTTT	CASSIGAGGQPQHF
-	-	TRBV30	TRBJ2-7	TGTGCCTGGACCCGGACAGCCTACGAGCAGTACTTC	CAWTRTAYEQYF
TRBD1	-	TRBV2	TRBJ1-2	TGTGCCAGCAGTAGGGGACAGGGGTTGGGCTATGGCTACACCTTC	CASSRGQGLGYGYTF
-	-	TRBV28	TRBJ1-5	TGTGCCAGCAGTTTGGCAGGGTTTAGCAATCAGCCCCAGCATTTT	CASSLAGFSNQPQHF
-	-	TRBV7-5	TRBJ2-7	TGTGTCAGAAGCGATAGACTACGGGACAGGGGGTTCTACGAGCAGTACTTC	CVRSDRLRDRGFYEQYF
-	-	TRBV14	TRBJ2-7	TGTGCCAGACAGAGCTCCTACGAGCAGTACTTC	CARQSSYEQYF
-	-	TRBV4-1	TRBJ1-1	TGCGCCAGCAGCCAAGTTACGCCATTGGCCGAAGCTTTCTTT	CASSQVTPLAEAFF
-	once	TRBV2	TRBJ1-2	TGTGCCAGCAGTGAAGCGCAGGGATGGGGAGGCTACACCTTC	CASSEAQGWGGYTF
TRBD2	-	TRBV2	TRBJ2-3	TGTGCCAGCAGTTACAGGACTAGCGGGAGTTCAGATACGCAGTATTTT	CASSYRTSGSSDTQYF
TRBD2	few	TRBV6-5	TRBJ2-7	TGTGCCAGCAGTTCACTAGCGGAGTCCTACGAGCAGTACTTC	CASSSLAESYEQYF
TRBD1	-	TRBV5-1	TRBJ2-7	TGCGCCAGCAGCAAGGACAGGGTTTTTTACGAGCAGTACTTC	CASSKDRVFYEQYF
-	-	TRBV5-1	TRBJ2-7	TGCGCCAGCAGCTTGGCCGAGGCAGCCTACGAGCAGTACTTC	CASSLAEAAYEQYF
-	-	TRBV28	TRBJ2-2	TGTGCCAGCATCCCCGGAGGGGTTGGCACCGGGGAGCTGTTTTTT	CASIPGGVGTGELFF
-	-	TRBV2	TRBJ2-1	TGTGCCAGCCTGAAGGACATGAACAATGAGCAGTTCTTC	CASLKDMNNEQFF
TRBD1	-	TRBV2	TRBJ1-3	TGTGCCAGCAGTTATCTTACAGGGGCTGGAAACACCATATATTTT	CASSYLTGAGNTIYF
TRBD1	-	TRBV28	TRBJ1-6	TGTGCCAGCAGCCAGCAGGGGGCGTATTCACCCCTCCACTTT	CASSQQGAYSPLHF
-	-	TRBV2	TRBJ1-5	TGTGCCAGCAGGGGCTTGTCGGATCAGCCCCAGCATTTT	CASRGLSDQPQHF
TRBD2	-	TRBV6-4	TRBJ2-1	TGTGCCAGCAGATCGGGACTAGCGGGCTCCTACAATGAGCAGTTCTTC	CASRSGLAGSYNEQFF
-	-	TRBV5-1	TRBJ2-5	TGCGCCAGCAGCCAACTACCCAACGGAGAGACCCAGTACTTC	CASSQLPNGETQYF